This is a list of T cell receptor beta chains from one sample in a study of T cell responses to AZD1222 COVID-19 vaccine. Measured with immunoSEQ multiplex PCR; TCRdb has only the in-frame clones, and not every one. The profile shows around 84,000 clones, approximately 86% of them singletons. The input for sequencing was peripheral blood, taken on day 0 of AZD1222 vaccination. These receptors came from an adult in good health. The CDR3 runs from the conserved cysteine through the conserved F or W. A D gene is named only where the DNA matches it firmly. The size of a clone is reported for some rows only, either as once, few or many, or as a class for expanded clones.

J gene: TRBJ2-5; D gene: TRBD1; V gene: TRBV5-5; clone size: NA; CDR3 DNA: TGTGCCAGCAGCACCCGGACAGGGGGCGCGAGGGAGACCCAGTACTTC; CDR3 protein: CASSTRTGGARETQYF
J gene: TRBJ2-1; D gene: NA; V gene: TRBV4-1; clone size: NA; CDR3 DNA: TGCGCCAGCAGCCAAGATAGACTAGACTCCCCTGGGGAGCAGTTCTTC; CDR3 protein: CASSQDRLDSPGEQFF
J gene: TRBJ2-1; D gene: NA; V gene: TRBV27; clone size: once; CDR3 DNA: TGTGCCAGCAGTTTCATCCGAAGCGGACATTACAATGAGCAGTTCTTC; CDR3 protein: CASSFIRSGHYNEQFF
J gene: TRBJ1-2; D gene: NA; V gene: TRBV6-2/TRBV6-3; clone size: few; CDR3 DNA: TGTGCCAGCAGCTCCGGACAGCCCTATGGCTACACCTTC; CDR3 protein: CASSSGQPYGYTF
J gene: TRBJ1-1; D gene: NA; V gene: TRBV7-2; clone size: few; CDR3 DNA: TGTGCCAGCAGCTTCGGGACCGGGGGCTCGGCTTTCTTT; CDR3 protein: CASSFGTGGSAFF
J gene: TRBJ2-3; D gene: TRBD1; V gene: TRBV7-3; clone size: NA; CDR3 DNA: TGTGCCAGCAGCCCTGGGACAGGGGCCCCTGAGCAGTATTTT; CDR3 protein: CASSPGTGAPEQYF
J gene: TRBJ1-3; D gene: NA; V gene: TRBV11-2; clone size: NA; CDR3 DNA: TGTGCCAGCAGCCTCGGGACTGGGGGGGACACCATATATTTT; CDR3 protein: CASSLGTGGDTIYF
J gene: TRBJ1-5; D gene: NA; V gene: TRBV5-8; clone size: NA; CDR3 DNA: TGTGCCAGCAGACGTCCAGGGCTACATCAGCCCCAGCATTTT; CDR3 protein: CASRRPGLHQPQHF
J gene: TRBJ1-4; D gene: NA; V gene: TRBV6-1; clone size: once; CDR3 DNA: TGTGCCAGCAGTGAAGCTCGCAGGGAGGTTGATGAAAAACTGTTTTTT; CDR3 protein: CASSEARREVDEKLFF
J gene: TRBJ1-1; D gene: NA; V gene: TRBV9; clone size: NA; CDR3 DNA: TGTGCCAGCAGCGTCACTCCGGGGGCTGAAGCTTTCTTT; CDR3 protein: CASSVTPGAEAFF
J gene: TRBJ1-1; D gene: NA; V gene: TRBV10-3; clone size: once; CDR3 DNA: TGTGCCATCAGTGAGTCGACTGGGACGGTGAACACTGAAGCTTTCTTT; CDR3 protein: CAISESTGTVNTEAFF
J gene: TRBJ2-3; D gene: TRBD2; V gene: TRBV15; clone size: NA; CDR3 DNA: TGTGCCTTCGACGGGGCTAGCGGGAGGGCCTGTACGCAGTATTTT; CDR3 protein: CAFDGASGRACTQYF
J gene: TRBJ2-7; D gene: TRBD2; V gene: TRBV29-1; clone size: once; CDR3 DNA: TGCAGCGTGGCGGGACTAGCGGCATCAGGTGGCTCCTACGAGCAGTACTTC; CDR3 protein: CSVAGLAASGGSYEQYF
J gene: TRBJ1-1; D gene: TRBD1; V gene: TRBV6-5; clone size: few; CDR3 DNA: TGTGCCAGCAGCCTCAGGGGGGACGGTGAAGCTTTCTTT; CDR3 protein: CASSLRGDGEAFF
J gene: TRBJ1-4; D gene: NA; V gene: TRBV24-1; clone size: NA; CDR3 DNA: TGTGCCACCAGTGATCCCCAGGGAGGGAATGAAAAACTGTTTTTT; CDR3 protein: CATSDPQGGNEKLFF
J gene: TRBJ2-3; D gene: NA; V gene: TRBV11-3; clone size: NA; CDR3 DNA: TGTGCCAGCAGCTTGGGTCAGAGAGATACGCAGTATTTT; CDR3 protein: CASSLGQRDTQYF
J gene: TRBJ2-7; D gene: NA; V gene: TRBV28; clone size: NA; CDR3 DNA: TGTGCCAGCAGTTTCAGCTACGAGCAGTACTTC; CDR3 protein: CASSFSYEQYF
J gene: TRBJ1-3; D gene: TRBD1; V gene: TRBV15; clone size: NA; CDR3 DNA: TGTGCCACCAGCAGGGCCTCCGGGACAGTGAACACCATATATTTT; CDR3 protein: CATSRASGTVNTIYF
J gene: TRBJ1-2; D gene: NA; V gene: TRBV28; clone size: NA; CDR3 DNA: TGTGCCAGCAGCTCGACGGGGGCGTCAGTCTATGGCTACACCTTC; CDR3 protein: CASSSTGASVYGYTF
J gene: TRBJ2-3; D gene: TRBD2; V gene: TRBV4-3; clone size: NA; CDR3 DNA: TGCGCCAGCAGCCAAACCTTCGGGACTAGCGGGAGGGATACGCAGTATTTT; CDR3 protein: CASSQTFGTSGRDTQYF
J gene: TRBJ2-3; D gene: NA; V gene: TRBV5-1; clone size: NA; CDR3 DNA: TGCGCCAGCAGCTTGGCTCGCACAGATACGCAGTATTTT; CDR3 protein: CASSLARTDTQYF
J gene: TRBJ1-6; D gene: NA; V gene: TRBV6-9; clone size: NA; CDR3 DNA: TGTGCCAGCAGTTACCGGGACTATTCACCCCTCCACTTT; CDR3 protein: CASSYRDYSPLHF
J gene: TRBJ1-5; D gene: TRBD1; V gene: TRBV28; clone size: NA; CDR3 DNA: TGTGCCAGCAGTGGGTCCGGCACAGGGGGAAATCAGCCCCAGCATTTT; CDR3 protein: CASSGSGTGGNQPQHF
J gene: TRBJ2-1; D gene: NA; V gene: TRBV4-1; clone size: NA; CDR3 DNA: TGCGCCAGCAGCCAAGTGGCTAGCCGTCCCTCCTACAATGAGCAGTTCTTC; CDR3 protein: CASSQVASRPSYNEQFF
J gene: TRBJ2-1; D gene: TRBD2; V gene: TRBV5-1; clone size: once; CDR3 DNA: TGCGCCAGCAGCTCCTACTCACTAGCGGACCTTTACAATGAGCAGTTCTTC; CDR3 protein: CASSSYSLADLYNEQFF
J gene: TRBJ1-2; D gene: NA; V gene: TRBV20-1; clone size: NA; CDR3 DNA: TGCAGTGCTAGTATAGGGCAGGGAGAAAATGGCTACACCTTC; CDR3 protein: CSASIGQGENGYTF
J gene: TRBJ1-5; D gene: NA; V gene: TRBV28; clone size: NA; CDR3 DNA: TGTGCCAGCAGTTTAACAGGGATATGGCAGCCCCAGCATTTT; CDR3 protein: CASSLTGIWQPQHF
J gene: TRBJ1-6; D gene: TRBD1; V gene: TRBV27; clone size: few; CDR3 DNA: TGTGCCAGCACAAACAGGGGGAATAATTCACCCCTCCACTTT; CDR3 protein: CASTNRGNNSPLHF
J gene: TRBJ2-7; D gene: TRBD1; V gene: TRBV5-1; clone size: NA; CDR3 DNA: TGCGCCAGCAGAGCCGGGACAGGGGGCTACGAGCAGTACTTC; CDR3 protein: CASRAGTGGYEQYF
J gene: TRBJ2-5; D gene: NA; V gene: TRBV7-9; clone size: NA; CDR3 DNA: TGTGCCAGCAGCTTGGTTCAGATCCAAGAGACCCAGTACTTC; CDR3 protein: CASSLVQIQETQYF
J gene: TRBJ1-1; D gene: NA; V gene: TRBV24-1; clone size: NA; CDR3 DNA: TGTGCCGCCCAGGACAGCATGAACACTGAAGCTTTCTTT; CDR3 protein: CAAQDSMNTEAFF
J gene: TRBJ2-3; D gene: TRBD2; V gene: TRBV27; clone size: NA; CDR3 DNA: TGTGCCAGCAGACCAGCGGGAGGGCCTGATACGCAGTATTTT; CDR3 protein: CASRPAGGPDTQYF
J gene: TRBJ2-2; D gene: NA; V gene: TRBV5-6; clone size: NA; CDR3 DNA: TGTGCCAGCAGCTTGGTTTCAGAAATCACCGGGGAGCTGTTTTTT; CDR3 protein: CASSLVSEITGELFF
J gene: TRBJ1-6; D gene: NA; V gene: TRBV7-9; clone size: NA; CDR3 DNA: TGTGCCACCTCCCGCAATGATTCACCCCTCCACTTT; CDR3 protein: CATSRNDSPLHF
J gene: TRBJ2-7; D gene: NA; V gene: TRBV7-2; clone size: NA; CDR3 DNA: TGTGCCAGCAGCTTAAATAAGCTCTACGAGCAGTACTTC; CDR3 protein: CASSLNKLYEQYF
J gene: TRBJ1-2; D gene: NA; V gene: TRBV19; clone size: NA; CDR3 DNA: TGTGCCAGTAGTGGCGGGACTCTCATCGGGGGCTACACCTTC; CDR3 protein: CASSGGTLIGGYTF
J gene: TRBJ2-5; D gene: TRBD1; V gene: TRBV5-6; clone size: once; CDR3 DNA: TGTGCCAGCAGCCAACAGGGGGCTGGAAGAAAGACCCAGTACTTC; CDR3 protein: CASSQQGAGRKTQYF
J gene: TRBJ1-5; D gene: NA; V gene: TRBV7-9; clone size: NA; CDR3 DNA: TGTGCCAGCAGCGCGGGTGTGGCGGGCAATCAGCCCCAGCATTTT; CDR3 protein: CASSAGVAGNQPQHF
J gene: TRBJ2-3; D gene: TRBD1; V gene: TRBV5-1; clone size: once; CDR3 DNA: TGCGCCAGCAGCACTCGGACAGGAGCTAGCACAGATACGCAGTATTTT; CDR3 protein: CASSTRTGASTDTQYF
J gene: TRBJ2-1; D gene: TRBD2; V gene: TRBV19; clone size: NA; CDR3 DNA: TGTGCCAGTAGTGTCACCGGGACTAGCGGGAGAGAGCAGTTCTTC; CDR3 protein: CASSVTGTSGREQFF
J gene: TRBJ1-2; D gene: NA; V gene: TRBV25-1; clone size: NA; CDR3 DNA: TGTGCCAGCAGTGACCGCCATTTTGGCTATGGCTACACCTTC; CDR3 protein: CASSDRHFGYGYTF
J gene: TRBJ1-6; D gene: NA; V gene: TRBV7-9; clone size: NA; CDR3 DNA: TGTGCCAGCAGCTTAGAGGAGGGACCACTCCACTTT; CDR3 protein: CASSLEEGPLHF
J gene: TRBJ2-7; D gene: TRBD2; V gene: TRBV6-5; clone size: NA; CDR3 DNA: TGTGCCAGCAGTTACGGAGGGACTAGCGGGAGATACGAGCAGTACTTC; CDR3 protein: CASSYGGTSGRYEQYF
J gene: TRBJ1-5; D gene: NA; V gene: TRBV2; clone size: once; CDR3 DNA: TGTGCCAGCAGTGACAGTTATAGCAATCAGCCCCAGCATTTT; CDR3 protein: CASSDSYSNQPQHF
J gene: TRBJ1-3; D gene: NA; V gene: TRBV14; clone size: NA; CDR3 DNA: TGTGCCAGCAGCCAAGCGGAGTACACCATATATTTT; CDR3 protein: CASSQAEYTIYF
J gene: TRBJ2-7; D gene: NA; V gene: TRBV5-4; clone size: NA; CDR3 DNA: TGTGCCAGCAGTTTACTCCGGGACAAACCTCTCGAGCAGTACTTC; CDR3 protein: CASSLLRDKPLEQYF
J gene: TRBJ2-3; D gene: NA; V gene: TRBV11-2; clone size: NA; CDR3 DNA: TGTGCTACCAGGAGGGCAGGGACAGATACGCAGTATTTT; CDR3 protein: CATRRAGTDTQYF
J gene: TRBJ1-1; D gene: NA; V gene: TRBV27; clone size: NA; CDR3 DNA: TGTGCCAGCAGTCCGAACTTCGTTGGAGAAGCTTTCTTT; CDR3 protein: CASSPNFVGEAFF
J gene: TRBJ2-5; D gene: TRBD2; V gene: TRBV12-5; clone size: NA; CDR3 DNA: TGTGCTAGTGGTTTGGGCGGGGGTCTTCCGCAAGAGACCCAGTACTTC; CDR3 protein: CASGLGGGLPQETQYF
J gene: TRBJ2-2; D gene: TRBD1; V gene: TRBV7-8; clone size: NA; CDR3 DNA: TGTGCCAGCAACACAAGACAGGGTGGGCGCACCGGGGAGCTGTTTTTT; CDR3 protein: CASNTRQGGRTGELFF
J gene: TRBJ1-5; D gene: NA; V gene: TRBV5-1; clone size: once; CDR3 DNA: TGCGCCAGCAGCTTGGAGAGCAATCAGCCCCAGCATTTT; CDR3 protein: CASSLESNQPQHF
J gene: TRBJ2-1; D gene: TRBD2; V gene: TRBV18; clone size: NA; CDR3 DNA: TGTGCCAGCTCACCACGAGCACTAGCGGAGACCTACAATGAGCAGTTCTTC; CDR3 protein: CASSPRALAETYNEQFF
J gene: TRBJ2-5; D gene: TRBD1; V gene: TRBV5-1; clone size: once; CDR3 DNA: TGCGCCAGCAGCTTGGCCTGGGGACGGACAGGGGATGAGACCCAGTACTTC; CDR3 protein: CASSLAWGRTGDETQYF
J gene: TRBJ1-4; D gene: NA; V gene: TRBV18; clone size: NA; CDR3 DNA: TGTGCCAGCTCACCTCCGCCTGCGGCAGGGCAAGGTGAAAAACTGTTTTTT; CDR3 protein: CASSPPPAAGQGEKLFF
J gene: TRBJ2-7; D gene: NA; V gene: TRBV27; clone size: NA; CDR3 DNA: TGTGCCAGCAGTCCTCCAGGGAGCCGAGGGGAGCAGTACTTC; CDR3 protein: CASSPPGSRGEQYF
J gene: TRBJ2-1; D gene: TRBD2; V gene: TRBV28; clone size: NA; CDR3 DNA: TGTGCCAGCTTCACCGGACTAGCGGGAGCCAATGAGCAGTTCTTC; CDR3 protein: CASFTGLAGANEQFF